Below, one T cell receptor beta chain is given with its context. The antigen is unknown. The CDR3 totals 15 residues. CDR1 and CDR2 (germline): SGHNT, YYREEE (reference sequence). The V end was cut by 0 bases, the J end by 4 bases, with 12 bases between. PCR employed 60 Vbeta and 13 Jbeta primers. The assay was immunoSEQ multiplex PCR, and TCRdb's table has in-frame clones only and misses some. The data show 90,000 to 120,000 clones, more than 70% seen once. The record originates from a study of cytomegalovirus exposure and HLA in healthy donors. Overall study findings and caveats: TCR beta V- and J-gene trimming was later associated with a missense DCLRE1C variant. Overall, about 160 TCR beta chains were annotated as cytomegalovirus-associated. The availability of immune exposure information extended only to CMV serostatus. Per a later analysis, HLA-associated TCR beta chains showed more clonal expansion than other, equally common TCR beta chains.

This chain joins TRBV5-4 and TRBJ2-3, with a possible D match to TRBD2 (5 bases). This clonotype originated in a man aged 25-45 years in good health and CMV-seronegative. The sequencing sample was made of PBMCs. This CDR3 reads CASSLDGWRADTQYF. The DNA for the CDR3 is TGTGCCAGCAGCTTGGACGGGTGGCGGGCAGATACGCAGTATTTT.